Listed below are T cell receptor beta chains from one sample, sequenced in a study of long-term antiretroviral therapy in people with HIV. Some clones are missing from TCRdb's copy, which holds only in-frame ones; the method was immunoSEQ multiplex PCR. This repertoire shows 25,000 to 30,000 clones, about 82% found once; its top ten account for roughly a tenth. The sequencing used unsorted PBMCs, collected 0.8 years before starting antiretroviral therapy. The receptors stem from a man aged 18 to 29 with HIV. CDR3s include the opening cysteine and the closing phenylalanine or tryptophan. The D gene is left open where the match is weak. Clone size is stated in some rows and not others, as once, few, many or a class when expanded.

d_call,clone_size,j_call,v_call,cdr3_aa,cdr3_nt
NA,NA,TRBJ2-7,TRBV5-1,CASSYSGTSQFRRSYEQYF,TGCGCCAGCAGCTACTCCGGGACTTCCCAGTTCCGTCGGTCCTACGAGCAGTACTTC
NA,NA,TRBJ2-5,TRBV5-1,CASSLGPGAGETQYF,TGCGCCAGCAGCTTGGGGCCGGGGGCAGGAGAGACCCAGTACTTC
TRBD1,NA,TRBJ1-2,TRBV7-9,CASSSEPGQGAIDGYTF,TGTGCCAGCAGCTCTGAGCCAGGGCAGGGGGCCATTGATGGCTACACCTTC
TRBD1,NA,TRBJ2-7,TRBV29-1,CSVALTGNYEQYF,TGCAGCGTCGCCCTGACAGGGAACTACGAGCAGTACTTC
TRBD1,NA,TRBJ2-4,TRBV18,CASSPPGQGSNIQYF,TGTGCCAGCTCACCACCGGGACAGGGATCAAACATTCAGTACTTC
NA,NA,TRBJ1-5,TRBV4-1,CASSQELGEFNQPQHF,TGCGCCAGCAGCCAAGAACTCGGGGAATTCAATCAGCCCCAGCATTTT
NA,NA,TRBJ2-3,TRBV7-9,CASSLGSRRTDTQYF,TGTGCCAGCAGCTTAGGTTCTAGAAGGACAGATACGCAGTATTTT
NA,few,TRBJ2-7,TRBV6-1,CASSELGGRYEQYF,TGTGCCAGCAGTGAACTGGGGGGTCGCTACGAGCAGTACTTC
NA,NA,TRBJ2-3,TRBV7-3,CASSSFPGPTDTQYF,TGTGCCAGCAGCTCCTTTCCGGGCCCCACAGATACGCAGTATTTT
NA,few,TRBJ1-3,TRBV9,CASSVTGSSGNTIYF,TGTGCCAGCAGCGTGACAGGAAGCTCTGGAAACACCATATATTTT
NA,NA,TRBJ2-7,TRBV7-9,CASSLAHPGVNEQYF,TGTGCCAGCAGCTTAGCGCACCCAGGGGTAAACGAGCAGTACTTC
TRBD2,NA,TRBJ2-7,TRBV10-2,CASSLSGGRFSYEQYF,TGCGCCAGCAGCCTCAGCGGCGGGAGGTTCTCCTACGAGCAGTACTTC
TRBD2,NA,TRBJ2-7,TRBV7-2,CASSATSGAYEQYF,TGTGCCAGCAGCGCGACTAGCGGGGCCTACGAGCAGTACTTC
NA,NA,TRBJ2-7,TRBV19,CASSIGGTTYEQYF,TGTGCCAGTAGTATTGGGGGTACAACCTACGAGCAGTACTTC
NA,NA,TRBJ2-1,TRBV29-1,CSVGGEQFF,TGCAGCGTCGGTGGTGAGCAGTTCTTC
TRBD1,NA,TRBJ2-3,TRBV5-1,CASSFTGGGTDTQYF,TGCGCCAGCAGCTTCACAGGGGGTGGCACAGATACGCAGTATTTT
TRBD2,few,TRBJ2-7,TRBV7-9,CASSAPLGEGKDEQYF,TGTGCCAGCAGCGCTCCGTTGGGGGAGGGTAAGGACGAGCAGTACTTC
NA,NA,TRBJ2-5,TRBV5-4,CASSVPGETQYF,TGTGCCAGCAGCGTCCCGGGCGAGACCCAGTACTTC
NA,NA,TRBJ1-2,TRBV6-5,CASSHMGGANGYTF,TGTGCCAGCAGCCACATGGGGGGGGCGAATGGCTACACCTTC
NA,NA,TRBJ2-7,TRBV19,CASSILQDPYEQYF,TGTGCCAGTAGTATTTTACAGGACCCCTACGAGCAGTACTTC
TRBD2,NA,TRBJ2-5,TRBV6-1,CASSPQRGDQETQYF,TGTGCCAGCAGCCCCCAGCGGGGGGACCAAGAGACCCAGTACTTC
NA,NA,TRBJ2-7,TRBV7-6,CASSLGGAGEQYF,TGTGCCAGCAGCTTAGGAGGCGCGGGGGAGCAGTACTTC
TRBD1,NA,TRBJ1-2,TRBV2,CASSVGTGELNYGYTF,TGTGCCAGCAGTGTGGGGACAGGGGAACTTAACTATGGCTACACCTTC
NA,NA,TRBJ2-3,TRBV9,CASSEGTDTQYF,TGTGCCAGCAGCGAGGGCACAGATACGCAGTATTTT
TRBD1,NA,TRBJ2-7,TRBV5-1,CASSYGQGAFVEQYF,TGCGCCAGCAGTTACGGACAGGGGGCGTTTGTCGAGCAGTACTTC
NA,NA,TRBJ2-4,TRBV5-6,CASKERDSKGWVRNIQYF,TGTGCCAGCAAGGAACGTGACAGCAAGGGGTGGGTTAGAAACATTCAGTACTTC
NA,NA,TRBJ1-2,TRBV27,CASSLSPRGFYGYTF,TGTGCCAGCAGTTTATCGCCCCGGGGCTTCTATGGCTACACCTTC
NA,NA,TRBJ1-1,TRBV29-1,CSSEQGRATEAFF,TGCAGCAGCGAACAGGGCCGGGCCACTGAAGCTTTCTTT
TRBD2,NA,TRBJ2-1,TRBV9,CASSVGREGSYNEQFF,TGTGCCAGCAGCGTAGGCCGGGAGGGCTCCTACAATGAGCAGTTCTTC
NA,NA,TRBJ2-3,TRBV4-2,CASSRTGLSTDTQYF,TGTGCCAGCAGCCGGACGGGACTTAGCACAGATACGCAGTATTTT
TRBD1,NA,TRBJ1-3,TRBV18,CASSPPGQSGNTIYF,TGTGCCAGCTCCCCACCGGGACAGTCTGGAAACACCATATATTTT
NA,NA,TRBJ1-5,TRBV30,CAWSVQADQPQHF,TGTGCCTGGAGTGTACAGGCGGATCAGCCCCAGCATTTT
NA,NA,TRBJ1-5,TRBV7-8,CASSTRGWTDSNQPQHF,TGTGCCAGCAGCACCCGCGGCTGGACGGATAGCAATCAGCCCCAGCATTTT
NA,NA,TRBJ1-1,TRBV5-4,CASSPRGTLNTEAFF,TGTGCCAGCAGCCCTCGGGGGACATTGAACACTGAAGCTTTCTTT